The rows below give T cell receptor beta chains drawn from one sample of a study of monozygotic twins with inflammatory bowel disease. Reprocessing the 5' RACE reads, TCRdb reports a single entry for every CDR3 protein and omits DNA. This sample contains some 300,000 distinct CDR3 sequences. Sample: blood. The receptors stem from a human donor with ulcerative colitis or Crohn's disease, or a healthy co-twin of an affected twin (not recorded which). CDR3s include the opening cysteine and the closing phenylalanine or tryptophan.

J: TRBJ1-2
V: TRBV12-3/TRBV12-4
CDR3: CASSLIGKSLSHPNYGYTF

J: TRBJ2-5
V: TRBV27
CDR3: CASSLSLGPEETQYF

J: TRBJ2-7
V: TRBV7-2
CDR3: CASKWYAGAYEQYF

J: TRBJ2-1
V: TRBV19
CDR3: CASSVLRTGEYNEQFF

J: TRBJ2-2
V: TRBV15
CDR3: CATSRVQGSGELFF

J: TRBJ1-6
V: TRBV2
CDR3: CASSEYRGTYNSPLHF

J: TRBJ1-5
V: TRBV28
CDR3: CASSLGQMNQPQHF

J: TRBJ1-4
V: TRBV12-3/TRBV12-4
CDR3: CASSTGTVTLFF

J: TRBJ2-7
V: TRBV5-4
CDR3: CASSARTSGDYEQYF

J: TRBJ1-4
V: TRBV2
CDR3: CASSEWDRIGVNEKLFF

J: TRBJ1-5
V: TRBV9
CDR3: CASSGAGNNQPQHF

J: TRBJ2-5
V: TRBV7-9
CDR3: CASSNTTGRETQYF

J: TRBJ1-2
V: TRBV12-3/TRBV12-4
CDR3: CAILIGGDYGYTF

J: TRBJ2-3
V: TRBV5-1
CDR3: CASSSRLAAPDTQYF

J: TRBJ2-2
V: TRBV5-4
CDR3: CASSFDPGYTGELFF

J: TRBJ2-3
V: TRBV2
CDR3: CASQGPMRGTQYF

J: TRBJ2-7
V: TRBV20-1
CDR3: CSAWDTYEQYF

J: TRBJ2-3
V: TRBV7-2
CDR3: CASSLGRAFTDTQYF

J: TRBJ2-3
V: TRBV2
CDR3: CASHPGGGGFTDTQYF

J: TRBJ2-3
V: TRBV20-1
CDR3: CSPPGPGTDTQYF

J: TRBJ2-7
V: TRBV29-1
CDR3: CSVESMTSGRAAYEQYF

J: TRBJ2-6
V: TRBV29-1
CDR3: CSAAGDSGANVLTF

J: TRBJ1-1
V: TRBV6-6
CDR3: CASSYAENTEAFF

J: TRBJ1-3
V: TRBV19
CDR3: CASSIGPAPGNTIYF

J: TRBJ2-7
V: TRBV15
CDR3: CATSRDIYEQYF

J: TRBJ2-3
V: TRBV18
CDR3: CASSPTGASTDTQYF

J: TRBJ2-3
V: TRBV5-1
CDR3: CASSSGTTTDTQYF

J: TRBJ2-6
V: TRBV14
CDR3: CASSHWKSSGANVLTF

J: TRBJ1-5
V: TRBV10-3
CDR3: CAISEATGGREPQHF

J: TRBJ2-5
V: TRBV5-1
CDR3: CASTPGTTIQETQYF

J: TRBJ2-2
V: TRBV29-1
CDR3: CSVVANTGELFF

J: TRBJ2-1
V: TRBV29-1
CDR3: CSVDRGSYNEQFF

J: TRBJ1-2
V: TRBV27
CDR3: CASSSSSGTAYGYTF

J: TRBJ1-3
V: TRBV2
CDR3: CASSVGGSAGNTIYF

J: TRBJ2-1
V: TRBV29-1
CDR3: CSVVGDRVNLGFF

J: TRBJ2-1
V: TRBV9
CDR3: CASSVRGEGNNEQFF

J: TRBJ2-5
V: TRBV9
CDR3: CASSASGGAETQYF

J: TRBJ2-1
V: TRBV5-6
CDR3: CASSDRVYEQFF

J: TRBJ2-5
V: TRBV27
CDR3: CASSTLAGGQETQYF

J: TRBJ2-7
V: TRBV9
CDR3: CASSGPGLAGGISYEQYF

J: TRBJ1-4
V: TRBV13
CDR3: CASSFDGNEKLFF

J: TRBJ2-7
V: TRBV20-1
CDR3: CSAERGGSYEQYF

J: TRBJ2-7
V: TRBV7-9
CDR3: CASSSGLAGVREQYF

J: TRBJ2-5
V: TRBV6-5
CDR3: CASSYSGGDQETQYF